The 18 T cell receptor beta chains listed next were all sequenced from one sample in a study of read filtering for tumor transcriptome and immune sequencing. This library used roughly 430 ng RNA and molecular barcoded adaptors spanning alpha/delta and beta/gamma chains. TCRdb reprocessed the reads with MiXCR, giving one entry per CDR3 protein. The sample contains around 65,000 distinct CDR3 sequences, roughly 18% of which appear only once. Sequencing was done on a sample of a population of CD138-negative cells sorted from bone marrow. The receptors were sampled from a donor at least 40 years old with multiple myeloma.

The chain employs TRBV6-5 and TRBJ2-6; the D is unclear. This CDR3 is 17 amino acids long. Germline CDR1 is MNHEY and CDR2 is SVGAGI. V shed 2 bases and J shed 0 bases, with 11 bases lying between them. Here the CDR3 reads CASSYRGSLSGANVLTF. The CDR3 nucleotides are TGTGCCAGCAGTTACCGCGGCAGCCTCTCTGGGGCCAACGTCCTGACTTTC.

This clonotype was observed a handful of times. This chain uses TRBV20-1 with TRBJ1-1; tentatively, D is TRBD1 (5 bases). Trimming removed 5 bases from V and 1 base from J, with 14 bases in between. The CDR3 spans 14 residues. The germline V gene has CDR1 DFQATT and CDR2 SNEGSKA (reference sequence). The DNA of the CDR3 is TGCAGTGCTGGAAGCAAAACAGGGAACACTGAAGCTTTCTTT. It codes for CSAGSKTGNTEAFF.

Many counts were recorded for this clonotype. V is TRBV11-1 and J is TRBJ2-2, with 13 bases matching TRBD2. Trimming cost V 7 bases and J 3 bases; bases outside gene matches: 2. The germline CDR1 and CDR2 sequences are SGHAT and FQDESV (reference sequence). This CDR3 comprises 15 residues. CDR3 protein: CASTTSGRDTGELFF. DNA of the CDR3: TGTGCCAGCACTACTAGCGGGAGGGACACCGGGGAGCTGTTTTTT.

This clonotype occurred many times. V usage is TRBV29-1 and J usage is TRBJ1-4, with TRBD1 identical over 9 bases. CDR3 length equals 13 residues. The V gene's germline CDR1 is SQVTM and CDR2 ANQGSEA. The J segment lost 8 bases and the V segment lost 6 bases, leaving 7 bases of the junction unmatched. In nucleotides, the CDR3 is TGCAGCGTGGAGGACAGGGGAGTAGAAAAACTGTTTTTT. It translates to CSVEDRGVEKLFF.

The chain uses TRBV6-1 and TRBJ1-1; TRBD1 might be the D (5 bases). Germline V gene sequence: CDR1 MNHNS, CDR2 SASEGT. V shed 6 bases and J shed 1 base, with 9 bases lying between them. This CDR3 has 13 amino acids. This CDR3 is CASRYTGNTEAFF. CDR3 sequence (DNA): TGTGCCAGCAGGTATACAGGGAACACTGAAGCTTTCTTT.

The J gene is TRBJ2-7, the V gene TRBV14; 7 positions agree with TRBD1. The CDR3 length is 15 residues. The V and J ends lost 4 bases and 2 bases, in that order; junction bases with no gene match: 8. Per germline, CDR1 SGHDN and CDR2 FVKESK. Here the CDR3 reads CASSRVDRPTYEQYF. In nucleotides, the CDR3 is TGTGCCAGCAGCCGGGTGGACAGGCCTACCTACGAGCAGTACTTC.

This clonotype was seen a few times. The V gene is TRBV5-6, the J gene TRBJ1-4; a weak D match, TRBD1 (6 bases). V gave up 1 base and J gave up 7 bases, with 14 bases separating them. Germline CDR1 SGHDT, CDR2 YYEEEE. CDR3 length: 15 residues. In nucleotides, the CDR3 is TGTGCCAGCAGCTTGCTTCAGGGGAGGAGTGAAAAACTGTTTTTT. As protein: CASSLLQGRSEKLFF.

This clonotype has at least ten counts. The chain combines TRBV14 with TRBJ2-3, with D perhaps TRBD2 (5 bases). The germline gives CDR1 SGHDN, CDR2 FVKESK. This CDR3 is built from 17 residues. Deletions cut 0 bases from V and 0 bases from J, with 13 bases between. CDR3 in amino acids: CASSQEVAAVSTDTQYF. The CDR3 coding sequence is TGTGCCAGCAGCCAAGAAGTCGCAGCGGTTAGCACAGATACGCAGTATTTT.

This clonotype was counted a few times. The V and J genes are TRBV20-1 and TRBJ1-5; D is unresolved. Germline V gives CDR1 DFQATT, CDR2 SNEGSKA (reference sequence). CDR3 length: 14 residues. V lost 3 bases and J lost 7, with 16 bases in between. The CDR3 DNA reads TGCAGTGCTAGCCGCGATTGGGGTGGACAGCCCCAGCATTTT. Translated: CSASRDWGGQPQHF.

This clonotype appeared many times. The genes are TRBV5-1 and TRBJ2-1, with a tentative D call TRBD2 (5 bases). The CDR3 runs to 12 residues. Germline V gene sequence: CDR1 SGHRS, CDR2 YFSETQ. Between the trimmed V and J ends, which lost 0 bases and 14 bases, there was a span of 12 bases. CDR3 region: CASSLGQTIEFF. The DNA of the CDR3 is TGCGCCAGCAGCTTGGGCCAGACTATAGAGTTCTTC.

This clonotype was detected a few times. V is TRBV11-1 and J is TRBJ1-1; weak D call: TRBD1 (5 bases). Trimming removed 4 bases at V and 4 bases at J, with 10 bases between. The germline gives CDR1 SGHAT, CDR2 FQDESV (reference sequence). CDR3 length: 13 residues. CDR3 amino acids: CASSSKQGTEAFF. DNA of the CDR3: TGTGCCAGCAGCTCAAAGCAGGGCACTGAAGCTTTCTTT.

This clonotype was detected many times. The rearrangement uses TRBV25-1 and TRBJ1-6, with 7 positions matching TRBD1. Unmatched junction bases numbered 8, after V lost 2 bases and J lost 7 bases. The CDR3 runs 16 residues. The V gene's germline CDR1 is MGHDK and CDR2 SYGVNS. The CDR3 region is CASSEAGTVLNSPLHF. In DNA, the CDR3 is TGTGCCAGCAGTGAAGCCGGGACAGTATTAAATTCACCCCTCCACTTT.

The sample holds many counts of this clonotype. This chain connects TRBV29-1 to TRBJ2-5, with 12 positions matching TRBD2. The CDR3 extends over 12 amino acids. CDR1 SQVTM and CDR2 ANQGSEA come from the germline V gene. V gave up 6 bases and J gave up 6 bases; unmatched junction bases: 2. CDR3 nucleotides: TGCAGCGTGACTAGCGGGAGTCAGACCCAGTACTTC. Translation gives CSVTSGSQTQYF. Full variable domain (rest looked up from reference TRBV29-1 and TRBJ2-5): SAVISQKPSRDICQRGTSLTIQCQVDSQVTMMFWYRQQPGQSLTLIATANQGSEATYESGFVIDKFPISRPNLTFSTLTVSNMSPEDSSIYLCSVTSGSQTQYFGPGTRLLVL.

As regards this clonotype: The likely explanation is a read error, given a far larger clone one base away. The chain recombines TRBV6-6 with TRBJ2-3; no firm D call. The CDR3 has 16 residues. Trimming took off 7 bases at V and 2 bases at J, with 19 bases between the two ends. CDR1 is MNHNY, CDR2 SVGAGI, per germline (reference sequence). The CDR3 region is CASNLEIRMTTDTQYF. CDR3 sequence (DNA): TGTGCCAGCAATCTCGAAATCAGAATGACCACAGATACGCAGTATTTT.

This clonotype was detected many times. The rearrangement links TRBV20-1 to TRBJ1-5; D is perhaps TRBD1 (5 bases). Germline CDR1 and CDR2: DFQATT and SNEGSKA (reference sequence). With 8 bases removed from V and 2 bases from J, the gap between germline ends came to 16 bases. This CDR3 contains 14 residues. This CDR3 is CSTPPEGRNQPQHF. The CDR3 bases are TGCAGTACCCCTCCCGAGGGACGCAATCAGCCCCAGCATTTT.

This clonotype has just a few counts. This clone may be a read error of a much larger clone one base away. CDR3 sequence (DNA): TGTGCCAGTAGTACAGAAAGACACCAGCAAGGGACCCAGTACTTC. It translates to CASSTERHQQGTQYF. The chain has TRBV19 and TRBJ2-5, with D unclear. The CDR3 is 15 residues long. CDR1 LNHDA and CDR2 SQIVND come from the germline V gene (reference sequence).

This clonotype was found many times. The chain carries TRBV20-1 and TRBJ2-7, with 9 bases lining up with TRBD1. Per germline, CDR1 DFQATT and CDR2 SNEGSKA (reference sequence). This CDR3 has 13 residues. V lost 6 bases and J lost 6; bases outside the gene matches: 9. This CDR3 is CSARLGQGREQYF. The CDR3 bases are TGCAGTGCCCGCCTGGGACAGGGACGCGAGCAGTACTTC.

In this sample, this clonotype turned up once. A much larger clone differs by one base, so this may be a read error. CDR3 in amino acids: CASSSGGQNTEAFF. CDR3 bases: TGTGCCAGCAGTTCAGGGGGGCAGAACACTGAAGCTTTCTTT. This chain joins TRBV12-3 or TRBV12-4 and TRBJ1-1, with 7 bases identical to TRBD1. The CDR3 is made up of 14 amino acids. Germline trimming cut 4 bases from V and 1 base from J; bases unmatched to any gene: 3.